The clone carrying this TCR beta chain appeared once. Clones were read by immunoSEQ multiplex PCR, and TCRdb kept only the in-frame ones, dropping some. There are 200,000 to 300,000 clones in the sample; roughly 85% occur only once, and approximately 5.1% lies in the top ten. This sample is part of a study of blood T cell repertoires in COVID-19. This CDR3 has 15 amino acids. The germline V gene has CDR1 SEHNR and CDR2 FQNEAQ (reference sequence). V was shortened by 1 base and J by 0 bases, with 6 bases between the two germline ends. The clonotype originates from a middle-aged man with COVID-19, enrolled during active disease. Sample: peripheral blood. The gene calls are TRBV7-9 and TRBJ1-4, with D uncertain. The DNA of the CDR3 is TGTGCCAGCAGCTTAGGGGCATCAACTAATGAAAAACTGTTTTTT. Amino acid sequence: CASSLGASTNEKLFF.